This T cell receptor (beta chain) was captured by sequencing in a study of CD8 T cells in Susac syndrome. Random-hexamer reverse transcription was applied to roughly 0.45 to 1 ug RNA. Across 54 Vbeta and 13 Jbeta, TCR beta CDR3 was amplified with immunoSEQ multiplex PCR. TCRdb used MiXCR to reprocess the immunoSEQ multiplex PCR reads, holding one entry per CDR3 protein. The repertoire includes 150,000 to 200,000 distinct CDR3 sequences, approximately 92% of them detected once, and around 0.13% sits in the top ten. V lost 1 base and J 11 bases, leaving 7 bases between the germline ends. This CDR3 contains 12 residues. Germline V lookup: CDR1 SGHDT, CDR2 YYEEEE. Sequencing of TCR beta was performed on blood CD8+ T cells and on blood CD4+ T cells.

The chain combines TRBV5-6 with TRBJ1-6; D remains unclear. The sequenced sample consisted of CD4+ T cells from PBMCs. The sequence derives from a human donor in good health. CDR3 coding DNA: TGTGCCAGCAGCTTGTATGGAACACCCCTCCACTTT. Translated: CASSLYGTPLHF.